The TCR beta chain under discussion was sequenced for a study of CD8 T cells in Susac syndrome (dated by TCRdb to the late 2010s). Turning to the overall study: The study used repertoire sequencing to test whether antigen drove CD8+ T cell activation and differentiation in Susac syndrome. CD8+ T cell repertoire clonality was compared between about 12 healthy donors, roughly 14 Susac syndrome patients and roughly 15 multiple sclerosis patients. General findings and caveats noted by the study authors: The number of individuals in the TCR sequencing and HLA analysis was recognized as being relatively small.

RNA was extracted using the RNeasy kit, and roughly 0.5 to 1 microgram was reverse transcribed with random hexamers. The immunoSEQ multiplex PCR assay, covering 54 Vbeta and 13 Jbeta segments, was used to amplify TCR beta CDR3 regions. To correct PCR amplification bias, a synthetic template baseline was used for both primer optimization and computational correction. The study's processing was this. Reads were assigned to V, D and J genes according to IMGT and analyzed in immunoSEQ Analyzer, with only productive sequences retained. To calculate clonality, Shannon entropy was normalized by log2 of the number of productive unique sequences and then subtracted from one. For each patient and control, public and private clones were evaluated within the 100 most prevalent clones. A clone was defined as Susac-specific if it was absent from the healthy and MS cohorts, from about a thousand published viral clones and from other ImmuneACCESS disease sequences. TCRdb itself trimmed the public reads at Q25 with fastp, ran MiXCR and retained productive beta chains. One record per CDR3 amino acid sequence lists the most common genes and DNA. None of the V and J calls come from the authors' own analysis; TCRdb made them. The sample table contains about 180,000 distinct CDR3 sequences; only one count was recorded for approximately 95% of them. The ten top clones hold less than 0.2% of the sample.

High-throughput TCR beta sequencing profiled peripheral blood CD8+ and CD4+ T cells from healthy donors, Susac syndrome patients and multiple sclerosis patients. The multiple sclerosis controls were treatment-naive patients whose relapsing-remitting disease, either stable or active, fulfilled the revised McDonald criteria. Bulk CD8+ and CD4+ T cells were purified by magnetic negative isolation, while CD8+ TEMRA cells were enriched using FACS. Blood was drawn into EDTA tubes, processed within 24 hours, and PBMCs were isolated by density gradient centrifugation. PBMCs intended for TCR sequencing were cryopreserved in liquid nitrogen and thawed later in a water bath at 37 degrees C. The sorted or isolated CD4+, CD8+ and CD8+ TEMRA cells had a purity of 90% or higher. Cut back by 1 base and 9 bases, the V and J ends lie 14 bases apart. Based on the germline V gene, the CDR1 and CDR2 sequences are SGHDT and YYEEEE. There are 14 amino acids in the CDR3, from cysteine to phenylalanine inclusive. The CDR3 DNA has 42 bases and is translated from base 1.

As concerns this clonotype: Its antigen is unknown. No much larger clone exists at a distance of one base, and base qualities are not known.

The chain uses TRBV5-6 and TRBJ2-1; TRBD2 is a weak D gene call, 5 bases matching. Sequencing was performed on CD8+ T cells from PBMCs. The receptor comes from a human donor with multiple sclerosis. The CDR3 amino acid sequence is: CASSLQPPSSEQFF. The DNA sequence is TGTGCCAGCAGCTTGCAACCCCCTAGCTCTGAGCAGTTCTTC.